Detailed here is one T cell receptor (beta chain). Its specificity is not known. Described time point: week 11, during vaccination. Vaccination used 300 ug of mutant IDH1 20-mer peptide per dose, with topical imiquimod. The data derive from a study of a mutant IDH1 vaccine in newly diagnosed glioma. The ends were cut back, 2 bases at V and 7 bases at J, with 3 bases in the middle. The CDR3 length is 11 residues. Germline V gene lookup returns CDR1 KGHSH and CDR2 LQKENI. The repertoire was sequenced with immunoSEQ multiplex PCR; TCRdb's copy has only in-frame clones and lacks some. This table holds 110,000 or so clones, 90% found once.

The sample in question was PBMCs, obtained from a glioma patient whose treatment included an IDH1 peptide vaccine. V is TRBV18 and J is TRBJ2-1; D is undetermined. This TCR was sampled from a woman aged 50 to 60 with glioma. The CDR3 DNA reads TGTGCCAGCTCACCATGGAATGAGCAGTTCTTC. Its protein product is CASSPWNEQFF.